These T cell receptor beta chains were read from a single sample in a study of vaccination and CD4 T cells after COVID-19. These receptors lack a known antigen. One entry per CDR3 protein, called by TCRdb with MiXCR from the PCR reads. There are some 20,000 distinct CDR3 sequences in the sample; roughly 47% occur only once, and about 13% lies in the top ten. What was sequenced was cultured CD4+ T cells from blood. These receptors originate from a human donor with COVID-19. CDR3s include the opening cysteine and the closing phenylalanine or tryptophan. The D gene is left open where the match is weak. Clone size is stated in some rows and not others, as once, few, many or a class when expanded.

V	size	J	D	CDR3	DNA
TRBV27	few	TRBJ2-1	TRBD1	CASKPDRVVNEQFF	TGTGCCAGCAAACCGGACAGGGTGGTCAATGAGCAGTTCTTC
TRBV12-3/TRBV12-4	-	TRBJ1-1	-	CASSLAPGLTEAFF	TGTGCCAGCAGTTTAGCTCCGGGACTCACTGAAGCTTTCTTT
TRBV28	few	TRBJ1-2	-	CAAGPENGGGYTF	TGTGCCGCGGGTCCGGAAAACGGCGGGGGCTACACCTTC
TRBV27	-	TRBJ1-2	TRBD1	CASSSHRQGMGLGYTF	TGTGCCAGCAGTTCCCATCGACAGGGAATGGGTCTTGGCTACACCTTC
TRBV19	-	TRBJ2-3	TRBD2	CASSASGGTDTQYF	TGTGCCAGTAGTGCTAGCGGGGGAACAGATACGCAGTATTTT
TRBV20-1	-	TRBJ2-7	TRBD1	CSATQGAHEQYF	TGCAGTGCTACGCAGGGGGCCCACGAGCAGTACTTC
TRBV7-9	-	TRBJ1-4	TRBD1	CASNPTGASNEKLFF	TGTGCCAGCAACCCAACAGGGGCCTCTAATGAAAAACTGTTTTTT
TRBV5-4	few	TRBJ2-5	-	CASSSTRETQYF	TGTGCCAGCAGCTCGACTAGGGAGACCCAGTACTTC
TRBV2	medium-sized	TRBJ1-5	-	CASSEAAGGGGGPQHF	TGTGCCAGCAGTGAAGCGGCTGGGGGCGGGGGGGGGCCCCAGCATTTT
TRBV6-1	-	TRBJ2-2	-	CASRLAGVGELFF	TGTGCCAGCCGGTTAGCTGGGGTCGGGGAGCTGTTTTTT
TRBV20-1	-	TRBJ2-5	-	CSARDPGRKGGTQYF	TGCAGTGCTAGAGATCCGGGACGCAAGGGAGGGACCCAGTACTTC
TRBV19	few	TRBJ2-5	TRBD1	CASSGIRLPGQGQETQYF	TGTGCCAGTAGCGGGATCCGGTTGCCGGGACAGGGGCAAGAGACCCAGTACTTC
TRBV28	once	TRBJ1-1	-	CASSLSGTGGAAFF	TGTGCCAGCAGTTTATCCGGTACCGGGGGGGCAGCTTTCTTT
TRBV5-4	-	TRBJ2-5	-	CASGTRDVEETQYF	TGTGCCAGCGGAACTCGGGACGTCGAAGAGACCCAGTACTTC
TRBV29-1	-	TRBJ1-1	-	CSVDRAYRNTEAFF	TGCAGCGTTGATAGGGCGTACAGGAACACTGAAGCTTTCTTT
TRBV7-2	few	TRBJ2-1	-	CASSYETLNEQFF	TGTGCCAGCAGCTATGAGACCCTGAATGAGCAGTTCTTC
TRBV28	-	TRBJ1-1	TRBD1	CASTVTTGASEAFF	TGTGCCAGCACCGTGACCACAGGGGCGTCTGAAGCTTTCTTT
TRBV2	few	TRBJ1-2	TRBD1	CASLVPGTVTSGYTF	TGTGCCAGCCTCGTACCCGGGACAGTAACTAGTGGCTACACCTTC
TRBV7-9	-	TRBJ2-1	-	CASSLRQGGIDEQFF	TGTGCCAGCAGCTTAAGGCAGGGTGGGATCGATGAGCAGTTCTTC
TRBV11-2	-	TRBJ1-1	TRBD1	CASSPQGARTEAFF	TGTGCCAGCAGCCCGCAGGGGGCGCGGACTGAAGCTTTCTTT
TRBV2	-	TRBJ1-2	-	CASSPAGGGGYTF	TGTGCCAGCAGCCCCGCGGGGGGCGGCGGCTACACCTTC
TRBV27	-	TRBJ2-2	TRBD1	CASSLKRTGGTGELFF	TGTGCCAGCAGTTTGAAAAGGACAGGGGGCACCGGGGAGCTGTTTTTT
TRBV19	few	TRBJ2-3	TRBD2	CASKNGGADTQYF	TGTGCCAGTAAAAACGGGGGGGCAGATACGCAGTATTTT
TRBV27	-	TRBJ2-3	TRBD2	CASSSRPSGTRTDTQYF	TGTGCCAGCAGTTCCCGGCCTAGCGGGACACGCACAGATACGCAGTATTTT
TRBV7-2	-	TRBJ2-5	TRBD2	CASSFGLRGGSETQYF	TGTGCCAGCAGCTTTGGGTTGCGGGGGGGCTCGGAGACCCAGTACTTC
TRBV12-3/TRBV12-4	-	TRBJ1-1	-	CASSFFRLNTEAFF	TGTGCCAGCAGTTTTTTTAGATTGAACACTGAAGCTTTCTTT
TRBV7-2	-	TRBJ1-3	TRBD1	CASRRTGGGGNTIYF	TGTGCCAGCAGACGAACAGGGGGCGGTGGAAACACCATATATTTT
TRBV6-1	-	TRBJ2-1	TRBD2	CASRRVLSGGNEQFF	TGTGCCAGCAGGCGGGTCCTGAGCGGGGGTAATGAGCAGTTCTTC
TRBV23-1	-	TRBJ2-3	-	CASSQPEQYF	TGCGCCAGCAGTCAACCCGAGCAGTATTTT
TRBV4-2	-	TRBJ1-3	TRBD1	CASSPRQGAGNTIYF	TGTGCCAGCAGCCCCCGACAGGGGGCCGGAAACACCATATATTTT
TRBV12-5	once	TRBJ1-5	-	CASGPGSNQPQHF	TGTGCTAGTGGACCCGGAAGCAATCAGCCCCAGCATTTT
TRBV29-1	-	TRBJ1-1	-	CSVSTYGDTEAFF	TGCAGCGTTAGCACGTATGGGGACACTGAAGCTTTCTTT
TRBV6-1	-	TRBJ2-7	TRBD1	CASSGTGGAYEQYF	TGTGCCAGCAGTGGGACAGGGGGCGCCTACGAGCAGTACTTC
TRBV20-1	-	TRBJ1-6	TRBD1	CSAREDRWRSPLHF	TGCAGTGCTAGAGAGGACAGGTGGAGATCACCCCTCCACTTT
TRBV20-1	-	TRBJ2-3	TRBD2	CSAGGGRDTQYF	TGCAGTGCTGGCGGGGGGAGAGATACGCAGTATTTT
TRBV20-1	few	TRBJ1-1	-	CSAIRALITRVNTEAFF	TGCAGTGCTATCCGGGCCTTAATTACAAGGGTGAACACTGAAGCTTTCTTT
TRBV5-6	-	TRBJ1-4	TRBD1	CASSSDRAEKLFF	TGTGCCAGCAGCTCAGACAGGGCTGAAAAACTGTTTTTT